The clone carrying this TCR beta chain was observed a few times. This entry comes from a study of blood T cell repertoires in COVID-19. Study overall: COVID-19 samples from acute and convalescent phases originated in the United States, Italy and Spain.

This CDR3 has 15 amino acids. V was pared by 4 bases and J by 5 bases, with 4 bases of the junction left unmatched. The germline V gene has CDR1 LNHDA and CDR2 SQIVND (reference sequence). Authors' data handling: Reference gene primers were amplified, and this amplification served to estimate nucleated cell counts. Clones were read by immunoSEQ multiplex PCR, and TCRdb kept only the in-frame ones, dropping some. The V and J calls and the clone size are those of that table, but D and trimming were determined from the DNA. The data hold around 200,000 clones, with approximately 84% observed a single time.

The sequenced sample consisted of peripheral blood. The source is a human donor in a cohort sampled during active COVID-19. This chain uses TRBV19 with TRBJ2-2, with 10 bases aligning to TRBD1. The CDR3 DNA follows: TGTGCCAGTAGTACCCCGGACAGGGGGACCGGGGAGCTGTTTTTT. Its translation: CASSTPDRGTGELFF.